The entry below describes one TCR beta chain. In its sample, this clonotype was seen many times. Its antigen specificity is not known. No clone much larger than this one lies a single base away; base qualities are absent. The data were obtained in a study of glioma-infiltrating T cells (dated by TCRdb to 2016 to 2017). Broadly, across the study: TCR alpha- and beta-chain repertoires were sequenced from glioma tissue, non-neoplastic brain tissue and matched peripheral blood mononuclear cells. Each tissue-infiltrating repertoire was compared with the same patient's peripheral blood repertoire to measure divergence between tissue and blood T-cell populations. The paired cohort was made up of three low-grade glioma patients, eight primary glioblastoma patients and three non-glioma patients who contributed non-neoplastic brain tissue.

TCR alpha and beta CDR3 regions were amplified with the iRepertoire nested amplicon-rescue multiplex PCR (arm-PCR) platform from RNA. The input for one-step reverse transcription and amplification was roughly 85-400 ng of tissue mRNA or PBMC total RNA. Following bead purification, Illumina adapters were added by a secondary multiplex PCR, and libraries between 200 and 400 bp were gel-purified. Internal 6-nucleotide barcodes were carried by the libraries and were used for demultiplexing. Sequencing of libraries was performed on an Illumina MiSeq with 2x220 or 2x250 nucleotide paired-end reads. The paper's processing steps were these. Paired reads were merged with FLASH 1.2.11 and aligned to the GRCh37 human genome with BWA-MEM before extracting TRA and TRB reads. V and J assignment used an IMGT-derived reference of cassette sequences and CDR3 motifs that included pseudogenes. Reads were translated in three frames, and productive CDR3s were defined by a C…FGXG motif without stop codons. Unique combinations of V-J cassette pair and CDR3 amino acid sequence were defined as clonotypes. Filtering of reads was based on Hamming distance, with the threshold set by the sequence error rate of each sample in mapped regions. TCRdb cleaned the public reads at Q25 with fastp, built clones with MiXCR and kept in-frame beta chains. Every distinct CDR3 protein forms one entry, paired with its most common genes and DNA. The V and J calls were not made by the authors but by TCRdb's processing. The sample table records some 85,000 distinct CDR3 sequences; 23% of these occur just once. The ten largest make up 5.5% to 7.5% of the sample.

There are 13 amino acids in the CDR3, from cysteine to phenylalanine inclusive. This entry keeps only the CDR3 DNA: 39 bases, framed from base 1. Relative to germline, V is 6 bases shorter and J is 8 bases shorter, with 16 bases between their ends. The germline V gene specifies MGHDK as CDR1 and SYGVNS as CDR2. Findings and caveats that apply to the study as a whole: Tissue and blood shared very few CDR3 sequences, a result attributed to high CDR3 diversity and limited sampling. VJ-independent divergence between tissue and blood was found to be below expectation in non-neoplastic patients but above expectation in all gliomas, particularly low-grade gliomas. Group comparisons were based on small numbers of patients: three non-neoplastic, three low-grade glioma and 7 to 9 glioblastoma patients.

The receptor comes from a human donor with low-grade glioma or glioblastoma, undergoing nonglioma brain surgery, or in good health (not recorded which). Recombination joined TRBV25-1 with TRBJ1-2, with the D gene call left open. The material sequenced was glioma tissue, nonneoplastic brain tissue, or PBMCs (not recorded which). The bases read TGTGCCAGCAGCGCCGAGAGGGCGGGCGGCTACACCTTC. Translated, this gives CASSAERAGGYTF.